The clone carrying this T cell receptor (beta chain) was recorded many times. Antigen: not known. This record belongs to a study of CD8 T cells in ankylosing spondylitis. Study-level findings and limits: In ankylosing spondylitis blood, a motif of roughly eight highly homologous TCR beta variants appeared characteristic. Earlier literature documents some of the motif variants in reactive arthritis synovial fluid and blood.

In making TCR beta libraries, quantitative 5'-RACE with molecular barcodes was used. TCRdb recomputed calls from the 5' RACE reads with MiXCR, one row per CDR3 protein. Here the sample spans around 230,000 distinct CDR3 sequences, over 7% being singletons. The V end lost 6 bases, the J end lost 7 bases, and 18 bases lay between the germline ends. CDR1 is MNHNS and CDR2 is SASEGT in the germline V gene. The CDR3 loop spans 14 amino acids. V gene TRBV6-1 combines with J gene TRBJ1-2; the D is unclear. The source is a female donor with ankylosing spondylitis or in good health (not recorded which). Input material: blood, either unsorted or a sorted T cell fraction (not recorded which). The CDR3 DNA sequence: TGTGCCAGCAGACCCCCGCGGGGTGGTAGTGGCTACACCTTC. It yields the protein CASRPPRGGSGYTF.